Listed here is a single T cell receptor beta chain. Germline V gives CDR1 SGHVS, CDR2 FQNEAQ. The CDR3 consists of 15 residues. The V and J ends lost 5 bases and 4 bases, in that order; junction bases with no gene match: 4. These data are taken from a study of T cell changes during pregnancy in multiple sclerosis. Assay used: immunoSEQ multiplex PCR; TCRdb lists only in-frame clones, some missing. The data contain approximately 130,000 clones, about 96% of them seen just once; the ten biggest clones take up about 0.45%. The receptor comes from a female donor with multiple sclerosis, enrolled in a pregnancy study. The V call is TRBV7-8, the J call TRBJ2-1, with TRBD2 matching over 11 bases. Sequencing was performed on peripheral blood, taken after pregnancy. The CDR3 region has the DNA TGTGCCAGCAGCAAACGACTAGCGGGATACAATGAGCAGTTCTTC. Translation gives CASSKRLAGYNEQFF.